The source of this T cell receptor beta chain is a study of TIL therapy for anti-PD-1-resistant metastatic lung cancer. Study details: Median patient age was about 55, ranging roughly 35-85 years. A handful of tumors were EGFR-mutant and two were ALK-rearranged. The study's findings and limits: This highly selected cohort may not generalize to typical lung cancer patients.

A word on this clone: As yet, its antigen is unknown.

As for time point: pre-treatment sample, taken before nivolumab and TIL therapy. This was the immunoSEQ v3 assay. Repertoires were generated with immunoSEQ multiplex PCR, while TCRdb's copy carries only in-frame clones and drops some. Of about 21,000 clones in the sample, about 78% are singletons; the top ten hold roughly 7.3%. Here the sequenced sample was blood, taken at baseline. The receptor's source is a person aged 25 to 80 with non-small cell lung cancer.

The CDR3 loop is CASSESGTYEQYF. For the CDR3, the DNA is TGCGCCAGCAGTGAGTCAGGGACCTACGAGCAGTACTTC. The V gene is TRBV10-1, the J gene TRBJ2-7; D call uncertain. CDR3 length: 13 amino acids. Germline CDR1 WNHNN, CDR2 SYGVQD (reference sequence). Trimming stripped 0 bases from V and 2 bases from J, with 5 bases between.